The rows below give T cell receptor beta chains drawn from one sample of a study of cytomegalovirus exposure and HLA in healthy donors. The assay was immunoSEQ multiplex PCR, and TCRdb's table has in-frame clones only and misses some. This sample has around 200,000 clones; about 82% occur once, and the top ten carry 2% to 2.5%. Material for sequencing was PBMCs. The receptors were sampled from a woman in her forties or fifties in good health and CMV-seronegative. The CDR3 runs from the conserved cysteine through the conserved F or W. Fields, in order: J gene, D gene, V gene, clone size, CDR3 length, CDR3 protein, CDR3 DNA. D genes are given only for firm matches. Only some rows state a clone size, as once, few, many or a class for expanded clones.

TRBJ1-1,-,TRBV27,-,15,CASSFGYRMNTEAFF,TGTGCCAGCAGTTTTGGGTACAGGATGAACACTGAAGCTTTCTTT
TRBJ1-3,-,TRBV11-3,-,14,CASSLGQSGNTIYF,TGTGCCAGCAGCTTGGGCCAGTCTGGAAACACCATATATTTT
TRBJ2-3,TRBD2,TRBV28,-,16,CASSFAGGRSTDTQYF,TGTGCCAGCAGTTTTGCGGGAGGGCGTAGCACAGATACGCAGTATTTT
TRBJ2-3,-,TRBV28,-,17,CASSTPLELRGTDTQYF,TGTGCCAGCAGTACCCCCCTCGAGCTACGGGGCACAGATACGCAGTATTTT
TRBJ1-5,-,TRBV19,few,17,CASRKGVTMNSNQPQHF,TGTGCCAGTCGTAAAGGGGTGACGATGAATAGCAATCAGCCCCAGCATTTT
TRBJ2-7,-,TRBV2,-,12,CASRTDSYEQYF,TGTGCCAGCCGGACAGATTCCTACGAGCAGTACTTC
TRBJ2-5,TRBD1,TRBV29-1,-,19,CSVEDRPRWRQGARETQYF,TGCAGCGTTGAAGATAGGCCGCGATGGAGGCAGGGGGCCCGAGAGACCCAGTACTTC
TRBJ1-2,TRBD1,TRBV28,-,13,CATLGQGDYGYTF,TGTGCCACCCTAGGCCAGGGGGACTATGGCTACACCTTC
TRBJ1-2,TRBD1,TRBV6-5,once,14,CASRQGATGYGYTF,TGTGCCAGCAGACAGGGGGCGACTGGCTATGGCTACACCTTC
TRBJ2-1,TRBD2,TRBV7-3,-,16,CASSKLTSGSYNEQFF,TGTGCCAGCAGCAAGCTCACTAGCGGGAGCTACAATGAGCAGTTCTTC
TRBJ1-5,-,TRBV27,-,14,CASKLYGSNQPQHF,TGTGCCAGCAAGCTCTACGGGAGCAATCAGCCCCAGCATTTT
TRBJ2-7,-,TRBV6-1,-,14,CASSGTWRPYEQYF,TGTGCCAGCAGTGGTACTTGGCGGCCCTACGAGCAGTACTTC
TRBJ2-3,TRBD1,TRBV5-1,-,16,CASSLGGDRAKDTQYF,TGCGCCAGCAGCTTGGGTGGGGACAGGGCGAAAGATACGCAGTATTTT
TRBJ2-3,-,TRBV2,-,14,CASRSGVYTDTQYF,TGTGCCAGCAGGTCGGGGGTTTACACAGATACGCAGTATTTT
TRBJ2-1,TRBD2,TRBV2,-,16,CASSEVLAGGRYEQFF,TGTGCCAGCAGTGAAGTTCTAGCGGGAGGGCGGTATGAGCAGTTCTTC
TRBJ2-5,TRBD2,TRBV28,-,16,CASSEPASGSRETQYF,TGTGCCAGCAGTGAGCCCGCTAGCGGGAGTCGGGAGACCCAGTACTTC
TRBJ2-7,-,TRBV15,-,14,CATSSHRDSYEQYF,TGTGCCACCAGCAGCCACCGGGACTCCTACGAGCAGTACTTC
TRBJ2-5,-,TRBV5-1,-,15,CASSPYRASGETQYF,TGCGCCAGCAGCCCCTACCGGGCGTCGGGGGAGACCCAGTACTTC
TRBJ2-3,TRBD1,TRBV19,-,14,CASSWDRGTDTQYF,TGTGCCAGTAGTTGGGACAGAGGCACAGATACGCAGTATTTT
TRBJ2-1,-,TRBV4-2,-,13,CASSEGSYNEQFF,TGTGCCAGCAGCGAGGGATCCTACAATGAGCAGTTCTTC
TRBJ1-1,TRBD1,TRBV18,-,14,CASSSRDRGAEAFF,TGTGCCAGCTCATCGAGGGACAGGGGCGCTGAAGCTTTCTTT
TRBJ2-7,TRBD1,TRBV28,-,14,CASSVGQGVYEQYF,TGTGCCAGCAGTGTAGGACAGGGGGTCTACGAGCAGTACTTC
TRBJ2-3,TRBD2,TRBV6-5,-,16,CASSLSGSGFTDTQYF,TGTGCCAGCAGTTTGAGCGGGAGCGGGTTTACAGATACGCAGTATTTT
TRBJ2-7,TRBD2,TRBV5-8,-,16,CASSLGAGRVNYEQYF,TGTGCCAGCAGCTTGGGGGCGGGGAGGGTGAACTACGAGCAGTACTTC
TRBJ2-7,TRBD2,TRBV4-3,once,21,CASSQQLVPGLAGGPGYEQYF,TGCGCCAGCAGCCAACAATTAGTGCCGGGACTAGCGGGAGGGCCCGGTTACGAGCAGTACTTC
TRBJ2-2,-,TRBV7-8,-,14,CASTSTRSTGELFF,TGTGCCAGCACCTCAACTCGGAGCACCGGGGAGCTGTTTTTT
TRBJ1-2,-,TRBV27,-,12,CASKTGSDGYTF,TGTGCCAGCAAAACAGGATCCGACGGCTACACCTTC
TRBJ2-1,TRBD2,TRBV6-1,-,14,CASSAGGTYNEQFF,TGTGCCAGCAGTGCGGGGGGGACCTACAATGAGCAGTTCTTC
TRBJ1-2,TRBD1,TRBV28,-,14,CASSPTQGDYGYTF,TGTGCCAGCAGCCCGACACAGGGGGACTATGGCTACACCTTC
TRBJ1-5,TRBD1,TRBV6-1,-,15,CAADRDRGPNQPQHF,TGTGCAGCCGACCGGGACAGGGGTCCCAATCAGCCCCAGCATTTT
TRBJ2-5,TRBD1,TRBV4-2,once,17,CASSQGGFRGRGETQYF,TGTGCCAGCAGCCAAGGAGGTTTTAGGGGGCGCGGAGAGACCCAGTACTTC